The T cell receptor (beta chain) under discussion was sequenced for a study of shared clonotypes between healthy human individuals. Study results and caveats: The generation probabilities recorded for non-shared clonotypes fell below those of clonotypes shared by all four donors. The researchers took only blood, and tissue repertoires probably look different. Enrolling few donors narrowed the genetic and exposure-history diversity that was represented.

Only CD45RO-negative cells positively selected for CCR7 counted as naive CD8 cells, so terminally differentiated effector memory CD45RA+ cells were excluded. TCRdb's table, derived via immunoSEQ multiplex PCR, lists solely in-frame clones and lacks some. The table has approximately 2,200,000 clones, about 92% seen once; the top ten hold roughly 1.7%. Germline loops: CDR1 MDHEN, CDR2 SYDVKM. Trimming removed 6 bases from V and 3 bases from J, with 11 bases in between. The CDR3 totals 14 residues. With regard to this clone: Its specificity is unknown.

V and J are TRBV28 and TRBJ2-2; D call uncertain. This clonotype originated in a man aged 18 to 30 in good health. Some clones in this sample may be carry-over from other donors' samples. Sequenced input: naive CD8+ T cells from PBMCs. The CDR3 here is CASSFIADTGELFF. CDR3 DNA: TGTGCCAGCAGCTTTATCGCGGACACCGGGGAGCTGTTTTTT.